The TCR beta chain under discussion was sequenced for a study of blood T cell repertoires in COVID-19. Study-level background: Sites across the United States, Italy and Spain contributed samples from acute and convalescent COVID-19. PBMCs, B-cell-depleted T cells, or T cells provided the cDNA or gDNA that made up the material.

Authors' processing steps: Reference gene primer amplification gave estimated nucleated cell counts. TCRdb's copy holds only in-frame clones and misses some; the assay was immunoSEQ multiplex PCR. V and J calls and clone size are as listed in that table; D and trimming were resolved from the DNA. The sample includes fewer than 120,000 clones, approximately 82% of them seen just once. The source material was peripheral blood. The sequence was obtained from a woman over 75 with acute or convalescent COVID-19.

The CDR3 nucleotides read TGCGCCAGCAGCTTGGGGCCTTTGAACACTGAAGCTTTCTTT. This translates into CASSLGPLNTEAFF. The chain joins TRBV5-1 to TRBJ1-1, with no clear D. The CDR3 consists of 14 residues. Germline V CDR1 and CDR2: SGHRS, YFSETQ. V was trimmed by 0 bases and J by 0 bases, leaving 6 bases between them.